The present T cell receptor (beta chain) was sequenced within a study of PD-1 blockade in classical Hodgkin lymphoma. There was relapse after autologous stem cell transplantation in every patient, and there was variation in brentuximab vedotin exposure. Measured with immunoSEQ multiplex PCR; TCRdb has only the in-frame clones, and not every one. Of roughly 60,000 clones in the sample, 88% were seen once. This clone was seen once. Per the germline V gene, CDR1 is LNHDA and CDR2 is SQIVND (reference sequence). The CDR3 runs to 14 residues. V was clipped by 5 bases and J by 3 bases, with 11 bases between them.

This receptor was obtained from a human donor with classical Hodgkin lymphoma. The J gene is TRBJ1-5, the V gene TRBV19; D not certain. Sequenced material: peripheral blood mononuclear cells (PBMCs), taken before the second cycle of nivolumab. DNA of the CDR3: TGTGCCAGTAGTCCCCTATCTCTCAATCAGCCCCAGCATTTT. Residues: CASSPLSLNQPQHF. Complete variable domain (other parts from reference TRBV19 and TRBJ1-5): DGGITQSPKYLFRKEGQNVTLSCEQNLNHDAMYWYRQDPGQGLRLIYYSQIVNDFQKGDIAEGYSVSREKKESFPLTVTSAQKNPTAFYLCASSPLSLNQPQHFGDGTRLSIL.